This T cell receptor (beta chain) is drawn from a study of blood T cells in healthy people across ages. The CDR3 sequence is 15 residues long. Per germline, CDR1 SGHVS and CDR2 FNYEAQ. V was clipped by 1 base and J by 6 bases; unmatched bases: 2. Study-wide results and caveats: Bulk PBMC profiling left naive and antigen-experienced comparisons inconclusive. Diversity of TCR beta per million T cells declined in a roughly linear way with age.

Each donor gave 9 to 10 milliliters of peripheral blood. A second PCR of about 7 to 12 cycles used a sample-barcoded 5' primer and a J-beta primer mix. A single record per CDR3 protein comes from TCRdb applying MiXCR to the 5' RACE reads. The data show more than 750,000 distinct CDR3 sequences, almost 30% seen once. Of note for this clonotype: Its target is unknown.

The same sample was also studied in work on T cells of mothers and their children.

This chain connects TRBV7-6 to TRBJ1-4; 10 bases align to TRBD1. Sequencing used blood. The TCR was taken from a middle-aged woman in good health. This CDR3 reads CASSLGTGGDEKLFF. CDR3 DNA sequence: TGTGCCAGCAGCTTAGGGACAGGGGGTGATGAAAAACTGTTTTTT.